The sequence of this TCR beta chain was determined in a study of technical replicates of blood from several donors. The CDR3 covers 13 residues. The V gene's germline CDR1 is MNHEY and CDR2 SVGAGI. V was shortened by 6 bases and J by 3 bases, with 12 bases between the two germline ends. TCRdb's table, derived via immunoSEQ multiplex PCR, lists solely in-frame clones and lacks some. Of 78,000 or so clones listed, roughly 90% were seen once; the top ten hold 0.41%. This sequence originates from a human donor in good health. Sequenced material: T cells isolated from PBMCs. The V and J genes are TRBV6-5 and TRBJ2-7, with D tentatively TRBD1 (5 bases). CDR3 region: CASRKGHSYEQYF. CDR3 nucleotide sequence: TGTGCCAGCAGAAAAGGACATAGCTACGAGCAGTACTTC.